A single sample gave rise to the 29 T cell receptor beta chains below, sequenced in a study of a mutant IDH1 vaccine in newly diagnosed glioma. Documented time point: baseline, week 1 (first vaccination visit). Sample treatment: pre-vaccination baseline after standard-of-care therapy. Method: immunoSEQ multiplex PCR; TCRdb's copy keeps in-frame clones and lacks some. The data hold approximately 92,000 clones, with just under 80% observed a single time. The specimen was PBMCs, collected from a glioma patient treated with radiotherapy, temozolomide or both. The origin of the receptors is a man aged 40-50 years with glioma.

The genes are TRBV5-1 and TRBJ2-1; weak D call: TRBD2 (5 bases). CDR1 SGHRS and CDR2 YFSETQ come from the germline V gene. V shed 4 bases and J shed 5 bases, with 13 bases lying between them. The CDR3 loop spans 14 amino acids. In nucleotides, the CDR3 is TGCGCCAGCAGCCCGGAGTGGGGAGACAATGAGCAGTTCTTC. Translating gives CASSPEWGDNEQFF.

This sequence joins TRBV5-4 and TRBJ2-3, with D possibly matching TRBD2 (5 bases). Per the germline V gene, CDR1 is SGHNT and CDR2 is YYREEE (reference sequence). There are 16 residues in the CDR3. Trimming removed 2 bases at V and 0 bases at J, with 13 bases between. CDR3: CASSFEDGGSTDTQYF. For the CDR3, the DNA is TGTGCCAGCAGCTTCGAAGATGGCGGGAGCACAGATACGCAGTATTTT.

This clone was seen more than once but under ten times. V usage is TRBV6-6 and J usage is TRBJ1-5, with TRBD1 matching 8 bases. CDR1 and CDR2 (germline): MNHNY, SVGAGI (reference sequence). The CDR3 sequence is 14 residues long. V lost 6 bases, J lost 2 bases, and 3 bases stayed unmatched. The CDR3 here is CASSMDRGNQPQHF. DNA of the CDR3: TGTGCCAGCAGCATGGACAGGGGCAATCAGCCCCAGCATTTT.

This chain joins TRBV19 and TRBJ2-4; 15 positions match TRBD2. The CDR3 runs to 16 residues. Germline lookup yields CDR1 LNHDA and CDR2 SQIVND (reference sequence). The trim removed 8 bases at V and 8 bases at J, leaving 10 bases unmatched. CDR3 nucleotide sequence: TGTGCCAGTCGCGGACTAGCGGGAGGGCCAGTCGACATTCAGTACTTC. Translation: CASRGLAGGPVDIQYF.

The CDR3 DNA reads as TGTGCCTGGAGTACTAGCGGGAGTGTGGGAGAGACCCAGTACTTC. It encodes CAWSTSGSVGETQYF. This chain uses TRBV30 with TRBJ2-5; 11 nucleotides line up with TRBD2. Germline CDR1 reads GTSNPN; CDR2 reads SVGIG (reference sequence). This CDR3 has 15 amino acids. J was trimmed by 4 bases and V by 2 bases; bases with no gene match: 6.

The chain couples TRBV7-2 to TRBJ2-7, with 9 bases identical to TRBD1. V dropped 6 bases and J dropped 1; count of bases not matched to a gene: 4. The CDR3 extends over 14 amino acids. The germline V gene has CDR1 SGHTA and CDR2 FQGNSA. The CDR3 loop is CASSLDRGSYEQYF. The CDR3 region has the DNA TGTGCCAGCAGTCTGGACAGGGGATCCTACGAGCAGTACTTC.

V usage is TRBV5-1 and J usage is TRBJ2-1; TRBD2 matches at 7 bases. From germline, CDR1 is SGHRS and CDR2 YFSETQ. Trimming removed 0 bases from V and 9 bases from J; junction bases left unmatched: 9. The CDR3 spans 15 residues. DNA for the CDR3: TGCGCCAGCAGCTTGGGGGCTGGAGGCGGGAGTGAGCAGTTCTTC. Its protein is CASSLGAGGGSEQFF.

This chain connects TRBV28 to TRBJ2-7; no reliable D call. In germline, CDR1 is MDHEN, CDR2 SYDVKM. Deletions cut 7 bases from V and 3 bases from J, with 16 bases between. The CDR3 is made up of 14 amino acids. The DNA of the CDR3 is TGTGCCAGCACCTTTGGGCCAGCTAGCTACGAGCAGTACTTC. This gives the protein CASTFGPASYEQYF.

This clone was counted between two and nine times. Different DNA sequences within this sample yield the same CDR3. The CDR3: CASSLRGVRTDTQYF. DNA of the CDR3: TGCGCCAGCAGCCTCCGGGGTGTACGCACAGATACGCAGTATTTT. The chain couples TRBV5-1 to TRBJ2-3; D is possibly TRBD2 (5 bases). CDR3 size: 15 residues. Germline CDR1 reads SGHRS; CDR2 reads YFSETQ. V lost 4 bases and J lost 1, with 13 bases in between.

This clone was detected only once. The chain is built from TRBV5-8 and TRBJ2-5; 11 bases agree with TRBD2. This CDR3 has 17 amino acids. Germline lookup yields CDR1 SGHTS and CDR2 YDEGEE. V shed 4 bases and J 1 base; nucleotides not matched to a gene: 9. The CDR3, as DNA: TGTGCCAGCAGCCTAGGACTAGCGGGCGGACCCCAAGAGACCCAGTACTTC. Translated: CASSLGLAGGPQETQYF.

V is TRBV27 and J is TRBJ2-7; 7 bases agree with TRBD2. The CDR3 is made up of 14 amino acids. J lost 2 bases, V lost 7 bases, and 8 bases had no gene match. From germline, CDR1 is MNHEY and CDR2 SMNVEV (reference sequence). The DNA of the CDR3 is TGTGCCAGCAAACCCATAGCGGGCCCCTACGAGCAGTACTTC. As protein: CASKPIAGPYEQYF.

V and J are TRBV7-9 and TRBJ2-1; D gene unclear. With 4 bases removed from V and 4 bases from J, the gap between germline ends came to 11 bases. Germline V CDR1 and CDR2: SEHNR, FQNEAQ (reference sequence). The CDR3 totals 14 residues. CDR3 in DNA: TGTGCCAGCAGCTCACCCGTAGCATACAATGAGCAGTTCTTC. It codes for CASSSPVAYNEQFF. Full variable domain (remainder filled in from reference TRBV7-9 and TRBJ2-1): DTGVSQNPRHKITKRGQNVTFRCDPISEHNRLYWYRQTLGQGPEFLTYFQNEAQLEKSRLLSDRFSAERPKGSFSTLEIQRTEQGDSAMYLCASSSPVAYNEQFFGPGTRLTVL.

This chain uses TRBV5-8 with TRBJ2-7; D is unclear. The V and J ends lost 1 base and 6 bases respectively, with 8 bases between them. Germline CDR1 and CDR2: SGHTS and YDEGEE. This CDR3 contains 12 residues. The CDR3, as DNA: TGTGCCAGCAGCTTGAGGGTTGGCGAGCAGTACTTC. It yields the protein CASSLRVGEQYF.

This chain connects TRBV10-3 to TRBJ2-7; D ambiguous. Per the germline V gene, CDR1 is ENHRY and CDR2 is SYGVKD. CDR3 size: 12 residues. Between the trimmed V and J ends, which lost 9 bases and 0 bases, there was a span of 9 bases. The CDR3: CAISGSSYEQYF. Written as DNA, the CDR3 is TGTGCCATATCCGGGTCCTCCTACGAGCAGTACTTC.

This clone was seen a few times. V and J are TRBV29-1 and TRBJ2-1; a weak D match, TRBD1 (5 bases). Germline V CDR1 and CDR2: SQVTM, ANQGSEA. Trimming took off 7 bases at V and 10 bases at J, with 11 bases between the two ends. The CDR3 contains 10 residues. CDR3: CSAGHREQFF. In DNA form, the CDR3 reads TGCAGCGCTGGACACAGAGAGCAGTTCTTC.

The chain is built from TRBV4-1 and TRBJ2-6, with TRBD1 matching over 7 bases. Germline V lookup: CDR1 MGHRA, CDR2 YSYEKL. The length of the CDR3 is 18 residues. J gave up 2 bases and V 1 base, and 8 bases lay outside the gene matches. DNA for the CDR3: TGCGCCAGCAGCCAAGTGGAGACAGGGAGCGCTGGGGCCAACGTCCTGACTTTC. It yields the protein CASSQVETGSAGANVLTF.

The rearrangement links TRBV25-1 to TRBJ1-2, with no clear D. The V gene lost 2 bases and the J gene lost 8 bases, with 12 bases spanning the gap. Germline V CDR1 and CDR2: MGHDK, SYGVNS. The CDR3 runs 13 residues. The DNA for the CDR3 is TGTGCCAGCAGTGAAGGGGTAGGAGGAGGCTACACCTTC. Translation: CASSEGVGGGYTF.

This chain connects TRBV7-8 to TRBJ1-4; D perhaps matches TRBD1 (5 bases). Germline V gene sequence: CDR1 SGHVS, CDR2 FQNEAQ. Trimming took off 1 base at V and 5 bases at J, with 20 bases between the two ends. This CDR3 has 18 residues. In DNA, the CDR3 is TGTGCCAGCAGCTTAGAGTTGACGGGGCCAGCGGGGAATGAAAAACTGTTTTTT. Encoded protein: CASSLELTGPAGNEKLFF.

The V and J genes are TRBV7-2 and TRBJ1-1; TRBD1 might be the D (5 bases). The CDR3 loop spans 13 amino acids. Germline CDR1 SGHTA, CDR2 FQGNSA. V was trimmed by 3 bases and J by 10 bases, leaving 15 bases between them. The CDR3, as DNA: TGTGCCAGCAGCTTCCAGGGTAGTAGTCGAGCTTTCTTT. Encoded protein: CASSFQGSSRAFF.

The chain joins TRBV28 to TRBJ1-1; unclear D gene. Per germline, CDR1 MDHEN and CDR2 SYDVKM. V was trimmed by 9 bases and J by 3 bases, leaving 14 bases between them. This CDR3 spans 13 amino acids. CDR3 region: CASFGVYDTEAFF. The CDR3 DNA reads TGTGCCAGTTTCGGGGTATACGACACTGAAGCTTTCTTT.

V gene TRBV25-1 combines with J gene TRBJ1-5; 9 bases match TRBD1. The trim removed 4 bases at V and 2 bases at J, leaving 6 bases unmatched. The CDR3 sequence is 16 residues long. CDR1 and CDR2 from the germline V gene are MGHDK and SYGVNS. The CDR3 spells CASSATGGTGNQPQHF. In DNA, the CDR3 is TGTGCCAGCAGTGCCACAGGGGGCACGGGCAATCAGCCCCAGCATTTT.

The chain combines TRBV5-1 with TRBJ2-2; D possibly uses TRBD1 or TRBD2 (5 bases each). This CDR3 comprises 17 residues. Per germline, CDR1 SGHRS and CDR2 YFSETQ. V dropped 3 bases and J dropped 1 base, with 16 bases sitting between them. The CDR3, as DNA: TGCGCCAGCAGCTCGCTGGGACGGGCCGGGAACACCGGGGAGCTGTTTTTT. Translated: CASSSLGRAGNTGELFF. The variable domain in full, completed from reference TRBV5-1 and TRBJ2-2, reads KAGVTQTPRYLIKTRGQQVTLSCSPISGHRSVSWYQQTPGQGLQFLFEYFSETQRNKGNFPGRFSGRQFSNSRSEMNVSTLELGDSALYLCASSSLGRAGNTGELFFGEGSRLTVL.

V gene TRBV28 combines with J gene TRBJ1-5; D not certain. The CDR3 runs to 15 residues. Germline-derived CDR1 and CDR2 are MDHEN and SYDVKM. The V end lost 6 bases, the J end lost 2 bases, and 14 bases lay between the germline ends. For the CDR3, the DNA is TGTGCCAGCAGAACTCCTAGGGAGGGCAATCAGCCCCAGCATTTT. Its translation is CASRTPREGNQPQHF. Together with reference TRBV28 and TRBJ1-5, the CDR3 gives the full variable domain: DVKVTQSSRYLVKRTGEKVFLECVQDMDHENMFWYRQDPGLGLRLIYFSYDVKMKEKGDIPEGYSVSREKKERFSLILESASTNQTSMYLCASRTPREGNQPQHFGDGTRLSIL.

The chain has TRBV5-8 and TRBJ2-5, with no clear D. The CDR3 contains 12 residues. V was shortened by 0 bases and J by 6 bases, with 6 bases between the two germline ends. The V gene's germline CDR1 is SGHTS and CDR2 YDEGEE. The CDR3: CASSLDGQTQYF. CDR3 sequence (DNA): TGTGCCAGCAGCTTGGATGGCCAGACCCAGTACTTC.

This chain connects TRBV7-2 to TRBJ1-2; no firm D call. Deletions cut 5 bases from V and 10 bases from J, with 17 bases between. Germline V gives CDR1 SGHTA, CDR2 FQGNSA. This CDR3 contains 13 residues. Here the CDR3 DNA reads TGTGCCAGCAGCCCGCCACCAAACCTGGACTACACCTTC. Its translation: CASSPPPNLDYTF.

The V and J genes are TRBV30 and TRBJ2-7, with D perhaps TRBD2 (6 bases). With 0 bases removed from V and 2 bases from J, the gap between germline ends came to 17 bases. The CDR3 has 16 amino acids. Germline-derived CDR1 and CDR2 are GTSNPN and SVGIG (reference sequence). The CDR3 DNA sequence: TGTGCCTGGAGTGTACGCCGGAGGGAGTCCCCCTACGAGCAGTACTTC. Its protein is CAWSVRRRESPYEQYF. The whole variable domain, filled in from reference TRBV30 and TRBJ2-7, reads SQTIHQWPATLVQPVGSPLSLECTVEGTSNPNLYWYRQAAGRGLQLLFYSVGIGQISSEVPQNLSASRPQDRQFILSSKKLLLSDSGFYLCAWSVRRRESPYEQYFGPGTRLTVT.

The CDR3 bases are TGTGCCGCGGTCGGCAGCCCTAATGAAAAACTGTTTTTT. It translates to CAAVGSPNEKLFF. The chain combines TRBV10-3 with TRBJ1-4; D not resolved. CDR1 is ENHRY, CDR2 SYGVKD, per germline. The CDR3 has 13 residues. V was shortened by 11 bases and J by 3 bases, with 13 bases between the two germline ends.

This clone occurred a few times. The V and J genes are TRBV5-6 and TRBJ1-1, with D unresolved. This CDR3 region has 15 residues. Trimming left V 1 base short and J 4 bases short, with 14 bases between. Looked up from germline, CDR1 is SGHDT and CDR2 is YYEEEE. The CDR3 region is CASSLSGRGPTEAFF. Here the CDR3 DNA reads TGTGCCAGCAGCTTGTCGGGCCGGGGTCCCACTGAAGCTTTCTTT.

The chain carries TRBV5-4 and TRBJ1-2; D perhaps matches TRBD1 (5 bases). This CDR3 contains 15 residues. V was pared by 1 base and J by 4 bases, with 14 bases between. From germline, CDR1 is SGHNT and CDR2 YYREEE (reference sequence). The CDR3 DNA is TGTGCCAGCAGCTTGAAAGCAGGGTATTTCTATGGCTACACCTTC. It yields the protein CASSLKAGYFYGYTF.